The 21 T cell receptor beta chains below all came from one sample that was sequenced in a study of blood T cell repertoires in COVID-19. Sequencing was performed with immunoSEQ multiplex PCR; in TCRdb, only in-frame clones are kept and a portion is missing. The sample lists some 140,000 clones; less than 85% were seen once. Sequenced material: peripheral blood. The receptors here all came from a woman aged 80 or older with acute or convalescent COVID-19.

As for this clone: The sample holds other DNA sequences that translate to the same CDR3. This chain joins TRBV18 and TRBJ1-1; a weak D match, TRBD1 (6 bases). From germline, CDR1 is KGHSH and CDR2 LQKENI. Trimming shortened V by 6 bases and J by 1 base, and 9 bases separated the two germline ends. This CDR3 region has 13 residues. The DNA for the CDR3 is TGTGCCAGCTCCCAGGGACAGAACACTGAAGCTTTCTTT. Its translation: CASSQGQNTEAFF.

The chain is built from TRBV7-2 and TRBJ2-3; 7 nucleotides line up with TRBD2. Looked up from germline, CDR1 is SGHTA and CDR2 is FQGNSA. The CDR3 is 16 residues long. The V gene end was trimmed by 5 bases and the J gene end by 4 bases; junction bases not matched to a gene: 12. For the CDR3, the DNA is TGTGCCAGCAGCCAGCAGGGAGGGCCTTTGTCAGATACGCAGTATTTT. Protein sequence: CASSQQGGPLSDTQYF. The full variable domain, rest sourced from reference TRBV7-2 and TRBJ2-3, is GAGVSQSPSNKVTEKGKDVELRCDPISGHTALYWYRQSLGQGLEFLIYFQGNSAPDKSGLPSDRFSAERTGGSVSTLTIQRTQQEDSAVYLCASSQQGGPLSDTQYFGPGTRLTVL.

Regarding this clone: Other DNA variants within this sample encode the same CDR3. V usage is TRBV7-2 and J usage is TRBJ1-1; a weak D match, TRBD1 (6 bases). The germline CDR1 and CDR2 sequences are SGHTA and FQGNSA. The CDR3 sequence is 15 residues long. V was clipped by 5 bases and J by 4 bases, with 17 bases between them. The CDR3: CASSQRGGRFTEAFF. In DNA form, the CDR3 reads TGTGCCAGCAGCCAGAGGGGGGGGCGATTCACTGAAGCTTTCTTT.

This clone was detected a few times. This sequence joins TRBV9 and TRBJ2-1; 11 bases line up with TRBD2. The CDR3 sequence is 18 residues long. Germline V gene sequence: CDR1 SGDLS, CDR2 YYNGEE. V gave up 4 bases and J gave up 7 bases; unmatched junction bases: 16. CDR3 amino acids: CASSTPPVIAGGSNEQFF. The CDR3 DNA follows: TGTGCCAGCAGCACCCCCCCTGTGATAGCGGGGGGGTCGAATGAGCAGTTCTTC.

This clone was observed many times. A junction end diverges from the germline sequence, so it may reflect a read error. The chain employs TRBV7-7 and TRBJ2-5; 9 bases match TRBD1. Germline CDR1 is SSHAT and CDR2 is FNYEAQ (reference sequence). The CDR3 consists of 16 residues. CDR3 in DNA: TGTGCTAGCAGCGCCGGTCCGGGACAGGGAACGGAGACCCAGTACTTC. This codes for CASSAGPGQGTETQYF.

The rearrangement uses TRBV6-2 or TRBV6-3 and TRBJ1-4, with a possible D match to TRBD1 (6 bases). CDR3 length: 13 amino acids. V shed 5 bases and J shed 4 bases, with 8 bases lying between them. Germline values: CDR1 MNHEY, CDR2 SVGEGT. The CDR3: CASSRTDNEKLFF. In DNA, the CDR3 is TGTGCCAGCAGTCGGACAGATAATGAAAAACTGTTTTTT.

The V call is TRBV5-1, the J call TRBJ1-2, with 9 positions matching TRBD1. The germline V gene has CDR1 SGHRS and CDR2 YFSETQ. The CDR3 has 17 amino acids. Trimming removed 4 bases from V and 7 bases from J; junction bases left unmatched: 17. The CDR3 is CASSISSQGAGYGGYTF. In DNA form, the CDR3 reads TGCGCCAGCAGCATCAGCTCACAGGGGGCCGGGTATGGTGGCTACACCTTC.

CDR3 protein: CASSYSRVSEAFF. The DNA of the CDR3 is TGTGCCAGCAGTTACTCGAGGGTATCTGAAGCTTTCTTT. This rearrangement joins TRBV6-6 to TRBJ1-1; D is unresolved. The length of the CDR3 is 13 residues. The V end was cut by 0 bases, the J end by 6 bases, with 8 bases between. Germline V lookup: CDR1 MNHNY, CDR2 SVGAGI (reference sequence).

The rearrangement uses TRBV7-2 and TRBJ2-1, with TRBD2 matching over 8 bases. J lost 7 bases, V lost 2 bases, and 13 bases had no gene match. The CDR3 sequence is 17 residues long. CDR1 and CDR2 (germline): SGHTA, FQGNSA. The CDR3 loop reads CASSLLPGLGSNNEQFF. The CDR3 DNA reads TGTGCCAGCAGCTTACTCCCGGGACTAGGGTCCAATAATGAGCAGTTCTTC.

Here the CDR3 reads CASSLGTVGNTEAFF. The CDR3 DNA sequence: TGTGCCAGCAGCTTGGGGACAGTTGGGAACACTGAAGCTTTCTTT. This chain joins TRBV5-8 and TRBJ1-1, with D perhaps TRBD1 (6 bases). The CDR3 consists of 15 residues. CDR1 SGHTS and CDR2 YDEGEE come from the germline V gene. Trimming stripped 0 bases from V and 1 base from J, with 10 bases between.

This CDR3 is CASSPPRGSGSYNEQFF. The CDR3, as DNA: TGTGCCAGCTCACCACCCAGGGGGAGCGGGAGTTACAATGAGCAGTTCTTC. This rearrangement joins TRBV18 to TRBJ2-1, with D perhaps TRBD2 (8 bases). The length of the CDR3 is 17 residues. Trimming removed 0 bases at V and 4 bases at J, with 16 bases between. CDR1 and CDR2 (germline): KGHSH, LQKENI.

This clone came up a few times. V usage is TRBV11-2 and J usage is TRBJ2-7, with D perhaps TRBD2 (6 bases). Trimming cost V 1 base and J 4 bases, with 17 bases left between them. CDR1 and CDR2 from the germline V gene are SGHAT and FQNNGV. The CDR3 contains 16 residues. CDR3 residues: CASSLVGRDSLYEQYF. CDR3 bases: TGTGCCAGCAGCTTAGTAGGCCGGGACTCCCTTTACGAGCAGTACTTC.

The genes are TRBV30 and TRBJ2-1, with 13 positions matching TRBD2. The CDR3 runs to 17 residues. V shed 4 bases and J 9 bases; nucleotides not matched to a gene: 15. Germline-derived CDR1 and CDR2 are GTSNPN and SVGIG (reference sequence). The CDR3 reads CAWTGGLAGQGQGEQFF. The CDR3 DNA is TGTGCCTGGACGGGGGGACTAGCGGGACAAGGACAGGGTGAGCAGTTCTTC.

The chain couples TRBV12-3 or TRBV12-4 to TRBJ1-1; D is possibly TRBD1 (5 bases). With 3 bases removed from V and 5 bases from J, the gap between germline ends came to 10 bases. This CDR3 comprises 13 residues. This chain's CDR3 is CASSLGRATEAFF. Written as DNA, the CDR3 is TGTGCCAGCAGTTTGGGCAGGGCTACTGAAGCTTTCTTT.

The chain uses TRBV19 and TRBJ2-2, with D possibly matching TRBD2 (6 bases). Germline lookup yields CDR1 LNHDA and CDR2 SQIVND (reference sequence). This CDR3 contains 16 residues. The V end was cut by 3 bases, the J end by 0 bases, with 11 bases between. Here the CDR3 reads CASSIRRGTNTGELFF. CDR3 nucleotides: TGTGCCAGTAGTATTAGGAGGGGAACGAACACCGGGGAGCTGTTTTTT.

The J gene is TRBJ2-2, the V gene TRBV19; TRBD2 agrees at 16 bases. After removal of 3 bases from V and 5 bases from J, the junction contained 9 bases not matched to a gene. Germline V gives CDR1 LNHDA, CDR2 SQIVND (reference sequence). The CDR3 is 19 amino acids. The CDR3 loop is CASSMPGLAGGPRTGELFF. The CDR3 nucleotides are TGTGCCAGTAGTATGCCGGGACTAGCGGGGGGGCCGAGAACCGGGGAGCTGTTTTTT.

The chain carries TRBV5-1 and TRBJ1-2, with 8 positions matching TRBD1. CDR1 SGHRS and CDR2 YFSETQ come from the germline V gene. The CDR3 covers 15 residues. After removal of 6 bases from V and 0 bases from J, the junction contained 7 bases not matched to a gene. The DNA for the CDR3 is TGCGCCAGCAAGGCAGGGGGCGGAACTAACTATGGCTACACCTTC. Amino acid sequence: CASKAGGGTNYGYTF. The variable domain in full, with the rest retrieved from reference TRBV5-1 and TRBJ1-2, is KAGVTQTPRYLIKTRGQQVTLSCSPISGHRSVSWYQQTPGQGLQFLFEYFSETQRNKGNFPGRFSGRQFSNSRSEMNVSTLELGDSALYLCASKAGGGTNYGYTFGSGTRLTVV.

The rearrangement joins TRBV6-2 or TRBV6-3 to TRBJ2-5, with 9 bases that match TRBD2. There are 16 residues in the CDR3. Germline CDR1 and CDR2: MNHEY and SVGEGT. J gave up 1 base and V 2 bases, and 5 bases lay outside the gene matches. The DNA for the CDR3 is TGTGCCAGCAGTTACGTGCGGGGGGGCCCCCAAGAGACCCAGTACTTC. It translates to CASSYVRGGPQETQYF.

The rearrangement joins TRBV2 to TRBJ1-2, with no clear D. V lost 1 base, J lost 2 bases, and 8 bases lay in between. This CDR3 has 14 residues. Per germline, CDR1 SNHLY and CDR2 FYNNEI. The CDR3 reads CASSEGRKNYGYTF. The CDR3 DNA reads TGTGCCAGCAGTGAAGGCAGGAAAAACTATGGCTACACCTTC.

With respect to this clone: Other nucleotide sequences in the sample specify the same CDR3. This rearrangement joins TRBV30 to TRBJ1-1; 8 nucleotides agree with TRBD1. The CDR3 totals 14 residues. CDR1 GTSNPN and CDR2 SVGIG come from the germline V gene (reference sequence). The junction had 5 bases not matched to a gene; V was cut back by 0 bases and J by 5 bases. CDR3 nucleotides: TGTGCCTGGAGTGTACAGGGGGGAGGGACTGAAGCTTTCTTT. This codes for CAWSVQGGGTEAFF.

The chain combines TRBV19 with TRBJ1-5; no reliable D call. CDR1 and CDR2 (germline): LNHDA, SQIVND (reference sequence). CDR3 length: 11 amino acids. The V and J ends lost 3 bases and 9 bases respectively, with 6 bases between them. The CDR3 loop is CASSMGGPQHF. The CDR3 coding sequence is TGTGCCAGTAGTATGGGAGGGCCCCAGCATTTT. Drawing the rest from reference TRBV19 and TRBJ1-5, the complete variable domain is DGGITQSPKYLFRKEGQNVTLSCEQNLNHDAMYWYRQDPGQGLRLIYYSQIVNDFQKGDIAEGYSVSREKKESFPLTVTSAQKNPTAFYLCASSMGGPQHFGDGTRLSIL.